This T cell receptor (beta chain) was recorded in a study of blood T cell repertoires in COVID-19 (dated by TCRdb to 2018 to 2021). Looking at the study overall: The collaborator samples originated in the United States, Italy and Spain and spanned the acute and convalescent phases of COVID-19. Deeply sampled blood TCRbeta repertoires from subjects exposed to, actively infected with, or recovered from COVID-19 were included in the dataset. The repertoires were released in a freely available public database intended as a resource for research on the immune response to SARS-CoV-2. Where available, HLA class I and class II types were taken from metadata supplied by the sample provider and were not determined by assay-based typing. The samples were drawn from two sources: the first 160 participants of the ongoing ImmuneRACE study, and 1,200 or so subjects contributed by 6 global collaborators. The prospective study material was composed of cDNA or gDNA derived from T cells, B-cell-depleted T cells, or PBMCs. The sample metadata nearly always contained a de-identified subject ID, COVID-19 status, age in years and sex.

TCRbeta CDR3 regions were amplified from genomic DNA by means of the immunoSEQ Assay, a bias-controlled multiplex PCR. As for the original processing: The number of nucleated cells in each sample was estimated from the amplification of reference gene primers within the assay. Sequence reads were collapsed and filtered to measure the absolute abundance of every unique TCRbeta CDR3 rearrangement. Productive Simpson clonality was computed per sample as the square root of Simpson's diversity index over productive rearrangements. Imported from immuneACCESS, the table was reduced by TCRdb to in-frame sequences with V and J called. These copies leave out some clones; in studies compared against another copy, an unresolved V gene accounts for under half, and the cause of the remainder is not known. V and J calls plus clone size are reproduced from that table; the DNA served to infer D and trimming. The sample profile shows some 50,000 clones; less than 90% of them were found once. The top ten clones comprise roughly 8% of the sample.

Collaborating institutions collected whole blood in K2EDTA tubes following their own protocols. For TCRbeta analysis, collaborator samples were shipped as frozen whole blood, as isolated PBMCs, or as DNA extracted from either sample type. The germline V gene sets CDR1 to ENHRY and CDR2 to SYGVKD. Spanning cysteine to phenylalanine, the CDR3 consists of 15 amino acids. Only CDR3 DNA remains: 45 bases, in frame from the first base. V and J are trimmed by 2 bases and 2 bases, and the gene matches miss 3 bases of the junction. General conclusions and limits of the study: The quantity of clinical and demographic metadata differed by source and by participant and was supplied without curation.

Notes on this clone: No antigen is known for it. No qualities accompany the bases; no much larger clone lies one base away.

The sequence is built from TRBV10-3 and TRBJ2-7, with 10 bases matching TRBD2. The receptor was derived from a woman in her seventies with active COVID-19. The material sequenced was peripheral blood. The DNA sequence reads TGTGCCATCAGTGAGGAGAGCGGGAGGGCCTACGAGCAGTACTTC. Its coded protein is CAISEESGRAYEQYF.